These 4 T cell receptor beta chains share one sample of origin, sequenced in a study of radiation and T cells in renal cell carcinoma. The protocol was immunoSEQ multiplex PCR, while the TCRdb copy is restricted to in-frame clones and leaves out a portion. Here the sample spans 150,000 or so clones, around nine tenths being singletons. Time point described: baseline pretreatment blood. Documented treatment: 15 Gy SBRT to primary tumor, nephrectomy 4 weeks later. The specimen was blood, collected from a patient whose treatment included radiotherapy and nephrectomy. These receptors all stem from a woman aged 45-60 years with renal cell carcinoma.

This clone was recorded only once. This chain connects TRBV30 to TRBJ2-2, with D unclear. The CDR3 spans 11 residues. Germline CDR1 is GTSNPN and CDR2 is SVGIG (reference sequence). The V end was cut by 3 bases, the J end by 5 bases, with 4 bases between. CDR3 DNA: TGTGCCTGGAGAGGTACCGGGGAGCTGTTTTTT. Residues: CAWRGTGELFF. Full variable domain (missing parts from reference TRBV30 and TRBJ2-2): SQTIHQWPATLVQPVGSPLSLECTVEGTSNPNLYWYRQAAGRGLQLLFYSVGIGQISSEVPQNLSASRPQDRQFILSSKKLLLSDSGFYLCAWRGTGELFFGEGSRLTVL.

The J gene is TRBJ1-4, the V gene TRBV19; D might be TRBD1 (6 bases). V was trimmed by 5 bases and J by 8 bases, leaving 15 bases between them. CDR3 length: 14 residues. Germline assignment: CDR1 LNHDA and CDR2 SQIVND (reference sequence). CDR3: CASSPYRAGEKLFF. The CDR3 bases are TGTGCCAGTAGTCCCTACAGGGCAGGCGAAAAACTGTTTTTT. The entire variable domain, with the rest obtained from reference TRBV19 and TRBJ1-4, is as follows: DGGITQSPKYLFRKEGQNVTLSCEQNLNHDAMYWYRQDPGQGLRLIYYSQIVNDFQKGDIAEGYSVSREKKESFPLTVTSAQKNPTAFYLCASSPYRAGEKLFFGSGTQLSVL.

This CDR3 is CASSIYRDGSYEQYF. CDR3 DNA sequence: TGTGCCAGCAGCATTTACCGGGACGGCTCCTACGAGCAGTACTTC. The rearrangement links TRBV7-9 to TRBJ2-5; the D gene could be TRBD1 or TRBD2 (5 bases each). The J call may be in error: the DNA end matches TRBJ2-7 better. The CDR3 contains 15 residues. The V gene's germline CDR1 is SEHNR and CDR2 FQNEAQ (reference sequence).

The chain has TRBV29-1 and TRBJ2-2; the D is unclear. Germline CDR1 and CDR2: SQVTM and ANQGSEA. This CDR3 comprises 13 residues. Trimming removed 3 bases at V and 1 base at J, with 6 bases between. CDR3 nucleotides: TGCAGCGTTGATGTAGGGAACACCGGGGAGCTGTTTTTT. Amino acid sequence: CSVDVGNTGELFF.